This record covers a single T cell receptor (beta chain). In the source study's methods: Amplification from reference gene primers served as the basis for estimated nucleated cell counts. TCRdb's table, derived via immunoSEQ multiplex PCR, lists solely in-frame clones and lacks some. Clonal size and the V and J genes are those of that table, whereas D and trimming came from the DNA. This table has hundreds of thousands of clones, roughly nine tenths appearing once. The CDR3 loop spans 14 amino acids. V gave up 6 bases and J gave up 3 bases, with 14 bases separating them. CDR1 ENHRY and CDR2 SYGVKD come from the germline V gene. Clinical history reported by participants formed the basis on which cohorts were assigned. This record comes from a study of blood T cell repertoires in COVID-19.

This chain joins TRBV10-3 and TRBJ1-1; D possibly corresponds to TRBD1 (6 bases). The TCR was taken from a woman aged 25 to 45 who had recovered from COVID-19. The sequencing sample was made of PBMCs or T cells enriched from blood (not recorded which). The CDR3, as DNA: TGTGCCATCAGCAATATACAGGGTTACACTGAAGCTTTCTTT. This gives the protein CAISNIQGYTEAFF.